These 3 T cell receptor beta chains were all obtained from the same sample, sequenced in a study of blood T cell repertoires in COVID-19. Using immunoSEQ multiplex PCR, the repertoire was profiled, and TCRdb retains in-frame clones only, with some absent. This sample yields more than 200,000 clones, of which approximately 80% are seen a single time; 4.5% to 6% belongs to the top ten. Sequencing input: peripheral blood. These receptors were obtained from a woman older than 75 with active or convalescent COVID-19.

The chain uses TRBV11-1 and TRBJ2-2; D possibly corresponds to TRBD2 (5 bases). V lost 4 bases and J lost 4, with 13 bases in between. This CDR3 is 15 amino acids long. CDR1 and CDR2 from the germline V gene are SGHAT and FQDESV (reference sequence). The CDR3 DNA sequence: TGTGCCAGCAGCTCCCACGGGGTAGTCACCGGGGAGCTGTTTTTT. It codes for CASSSHGVVTGELFF.

The chain joins TRBV19 to TRBJ1-1; the D is unclear. CDR3 size: 12 residues. Germline V lookup: CDR1 LNHDA, CDR2 SQIVND (reference sequence). V was pared by 4 bases and J by 11 bases, with 14 bases between. The CDR3 protein is CASSTYPGGAFF. The DNA of the CDR3 is TGTGCCAGTAGTACCTACCCGGGAGGGGCTTTCTTT. The complete variable domain, with remaining parts taken from reference TRBV19 and TRBJ1-1, reads DGGITQSPKYLFRKEGQNVTLSCEQNLNHDAMYWYRQDPGQGLRLIYYSQIVNDFQKGDIAEGYSVSREKKESFPLTVTSAQKNPTAFYLCASSTYPGGAFFGQGTRLTVV.

This clone appeared once. The chain has TRBV6-2 or TRBV6-3 and TRBJ2-2; 9 bases are a match to TRBD2. Unmatched junction bases numbered 11, after V lost 2 bases and J lost 4 bases. Germline loops: CDR1 MNHEY, CDR2 SVGEGT. CDR3 size: 18 residues. This CDR3 is CASSYGRTSVRITGELFF. Here the CDR3 DNA reads TGTGCCAGCAGTTACGGTAGGACTAGCGTTAGGATCACCGGGGAGCTGTTTTTT.